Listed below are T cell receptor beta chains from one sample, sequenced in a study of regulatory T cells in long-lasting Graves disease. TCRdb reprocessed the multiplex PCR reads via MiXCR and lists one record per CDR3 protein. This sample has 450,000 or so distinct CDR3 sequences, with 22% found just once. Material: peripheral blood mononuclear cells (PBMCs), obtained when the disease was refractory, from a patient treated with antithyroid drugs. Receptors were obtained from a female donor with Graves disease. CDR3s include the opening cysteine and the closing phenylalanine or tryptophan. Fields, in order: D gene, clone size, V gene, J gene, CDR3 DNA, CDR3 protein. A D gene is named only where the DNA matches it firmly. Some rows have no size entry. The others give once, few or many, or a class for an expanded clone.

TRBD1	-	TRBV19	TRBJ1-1	TGTGCCAGTAGTAGCCCCCCCAGGGGGCCCACTGAAGCTTTCTTT	CASSSPPRGPTEAFF
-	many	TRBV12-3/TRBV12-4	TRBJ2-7	TGTGCCAGCAGCCCAGGGGGGAGGAGCTCCTACGAGCAGTACTTC	CASSPGGRSSYEQYF
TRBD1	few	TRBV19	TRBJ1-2	TGTGCCAGTATGAGGGGGCGAGAATATGGCTACACCTTC	CASMRGREYGYTF
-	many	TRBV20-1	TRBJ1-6	TGCAGTGCTAGAGATTACGGCAGGGATAGATCACCCCTCCACTTT	CSARDYGRDRSPLHF
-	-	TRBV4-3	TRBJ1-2	TGCGCCAGCAGCCAAGATTCTTCGGTTTACTATGGCTACACCTTC	CASSQDSSVYYGYTF
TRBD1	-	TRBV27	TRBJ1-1	TGTGCCAGCAGTCTCCGGGACAGGGTGGGCACTGAAGCTTTCTTT	CASSLRDRVGTEAFF
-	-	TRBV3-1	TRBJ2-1	TGTGCCAGCAGCCCCGTCGGACTTGAGCAGTTCTTC	CASSPVGLEQFF
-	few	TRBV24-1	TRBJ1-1	TGTGCCACCATGGCAGGTGAGAACACTGAAGCTTTCTTT	CATMAGENTEAFF
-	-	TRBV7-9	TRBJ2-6	TGTGCCAGCAGCTTAGATCTGGTTGGATCTGGGGCCAACGTCCTGACTTTC	CASSLDLVGSGANVLTF
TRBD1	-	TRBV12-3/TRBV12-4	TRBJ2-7	TGTGCCAGCAGTTCCGCGGGAACAGGGGGTAGGGAGGAGCAGTACTTC	CASSSAGTGGREEQYF
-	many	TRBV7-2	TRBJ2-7	TGTGCCAGCAGCAATACAGGAAATCCCTCCTACGAGCAGTACTTC	CASSNTGNPSYEQYF
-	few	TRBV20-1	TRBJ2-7	TGCAGTGCTAGAGATCTGGCGTGGGGGACTTCCTACGAGCAGTACTTC	CSARDLAWGTSYEQYF
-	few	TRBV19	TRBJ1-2	TGTGCCAGTAGTATAGGGGAATTCGGTGGCTACACCTTC	CASSIGEFGGYTF
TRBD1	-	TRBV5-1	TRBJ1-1	TGTGCCAGCAGCTTCCAGACAGGGGGAATCACTGAAGCTTTCTTT	CASSFQTGGITEAFF
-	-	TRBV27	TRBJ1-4	TGTGCCAGCAGTTCCCTCACCCGGGCCCCTCTGTTTTTT	CASSSLTRAPLFF
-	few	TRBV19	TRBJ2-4	TGTGCCAGTAGTATAAGTGTTCAGGTGGACATTCAGTACTTC	CASSISVQVDIQYF
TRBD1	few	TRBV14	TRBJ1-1	TGTGCCAGCAGCCAGGACAGGATAAAATCAGAAGCTTTCTTT	CASSQDRIKSEAFF
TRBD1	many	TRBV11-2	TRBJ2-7	TGTGCCAGCAGCTTCGCCGGGACAGGGTTTGGGTACGAGCAGTACTTC	CASSFAGTGFGYEQYF
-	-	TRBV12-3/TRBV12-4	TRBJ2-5	TGTGCCAGCAGTTTAGGACAGGTCCACCAAGAGACCCAGTACTTC	CASSLGQVHQETQYF
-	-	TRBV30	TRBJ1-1	TGTGCCTGGAGTTTAAGGGGCGTGAGGTTGGAAGCTTTCTTT	CAWSLRGVRLEAFF
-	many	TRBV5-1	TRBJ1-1	TGCGCCAGCAGCTTGGTTCCAGGGGTAGATGAAGCTTTCTTT	CASSLVPGVDEAFF
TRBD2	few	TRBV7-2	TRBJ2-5	TGTGCCAGCAGCTCATCTAGCGGGGGGGCTATAGAGACCCAGTACTTC	CASSSSSGGAIETQYF
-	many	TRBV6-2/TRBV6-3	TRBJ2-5	TGTGCCAGCAGTTACTTCGAGACCCAGTACTTC	CASSYFETQYF
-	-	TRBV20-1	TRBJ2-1	TGCAGTGCTAGCCCGGGTGAGCAGTTCTTC	CSASPGEQFF
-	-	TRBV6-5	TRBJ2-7	TGTGCCAGCAGTTACTATAGTGCTACCTACGAGCAGTACTTC	CASSYYSATYEQYF
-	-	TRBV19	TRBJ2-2	TGTGCCAGTAGTGGTCTTGGGGTAGCCGGGGAGCTGTTTTTT	CASSGLGVAGELFF
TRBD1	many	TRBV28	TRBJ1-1	TGTGCCAGCAGTTCGGAGGGGGCGGGGGACACTGAAGCTTTCTTT	CASSSEGAGDTEAFF
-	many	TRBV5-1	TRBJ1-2	TGCGCCAGCACACCGACGGGGGGGAACTATGGCTACACCTTC	CASTPTGGNYGYTF
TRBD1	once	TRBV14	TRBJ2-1	TGTGCCAGCAGCCAGGGACAGCCCTACAATGAGCAGTTCTTC	CASSQGQPYNEQFF
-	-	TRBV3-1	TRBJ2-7	TGTGCCAGCAGCCAAGGATTGGACCTCCTAAACGAGCAGTACTTC	CASSQGLDLLNEQYF
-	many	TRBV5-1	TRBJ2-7	TGCGCCAGCGGTGACGGCTCCTACGAGCAGTACTTC	CASGDGSYEQYF
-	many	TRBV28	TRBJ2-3	TGTGCCAGCAGTTCCACTACAGATACGCAGTATTTT	CASSSTTDTQYF
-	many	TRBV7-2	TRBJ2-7	TGTGCCAGCAGCTTAAGGCCGAGCTCCTACGAGCAGTACTTC	CASSLRPSSYEQYF
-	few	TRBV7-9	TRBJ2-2	TGTGCCAGCAGCCCGGCGGGGTTTGGATCCGGGGAGCTGTTTTTT	CASSPAGFGSGELFF
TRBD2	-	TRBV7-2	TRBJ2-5	TGTGCCAGCAGTTTAAGGACTAGCGGGGGCCAAGAGACCCAGTACTTC	CASSLRTSGGQETQYF
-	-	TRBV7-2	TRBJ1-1	TGTGCCAGCAGCTTAGATTCGGCCAGGGACACTGAAGCTTTCTTT	CASSLDSARDTEAFF
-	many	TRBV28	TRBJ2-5	TGTGCCACCTCTGAGGGGCGCGAGACCCAGTACTTC	CATSEGRETQYF
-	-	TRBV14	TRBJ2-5	TGTGCCAGCAGTCAAGGGGTGGAGACCCAGTACTTC	CASSQGVETQYF
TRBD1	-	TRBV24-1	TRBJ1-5	TGTGCCACCAGTGATCGCGAACGGACAGGGGGCCAGCCCCAGCATTTT	CATSDRERTGGQPQHF
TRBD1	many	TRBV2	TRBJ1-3	TGTGCCAGCACTGGGACAGGCGCTGGAAACACCATATATTTT	CASTGTGAGNTIYF
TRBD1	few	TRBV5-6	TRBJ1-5	TGTGCCAGCAGCTGGGGGGGACAGGGGACCCAGCCCCAGCATTTT	CASSWGGQGTQPQHF
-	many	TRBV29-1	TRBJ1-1	TGCAGCGTTGTCAGGGGAACTGAAGCTTTCTTT	CSVVRGTEAFF
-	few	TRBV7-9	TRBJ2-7	TGTGCCAGCACCCGGATGGACTCGTCCTACGAGCAGTACTTC	CASTRMDSSYEQYF
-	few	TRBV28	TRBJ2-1	TGTGCCAGCAGTTTGTCTAGCGAGTACAATGAGCAGTTCTTC	CASSLSSEYNEQFF
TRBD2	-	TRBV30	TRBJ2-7	TGTGCCTGGAGGCCTTCCGGGACTAGCGGGAGGGCTTTCTTC	CAWRPSGTSGRAFF
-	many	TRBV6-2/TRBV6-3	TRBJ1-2	TGTGCCAGCAGTTTCGCAGGGACTGGCTACACCTTC	CASSFAGTGYTF
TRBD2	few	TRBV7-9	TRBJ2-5	TGTGCCAGCAGCTTAGCCAGACTAGCGGGCAACCAAAGGGAGACCCAGTACTTC	CASSLARLAGNQRETQYF
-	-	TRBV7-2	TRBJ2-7	TGTGCCAGCAGCTTAGCCTCGTCGGGCGAGCAGTACTTC	CASSLASSGEQYF
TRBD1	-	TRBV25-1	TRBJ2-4	TGTGCCAGCAGTGAACAGGGGGCTGGGGGTAACATTCAGTACTTC	CASSEQGAGGNIQYF
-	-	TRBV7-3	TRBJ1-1	TGTGCCAGCAGCCCAGTAGGGGGTACTGAAGCTTTCTTT	CASSPVGGTEAFF